The entry below gives a single TCR beta chain sequence along with its context. Its antigen remains unknown. CDR3 length: 15 amino acids. The germline CDR1 and CDR2 sequences are MNHGY and SAAAGT. The ends were cut back, 0 bases at V and 5 bases at J, with 13 bases in the middle. Each CDR3 protein gets one entry after TCRdb re-called the reads with MiXCR. The top ten clones hold roughly two fifths of a sample with around 500,000 distinct CDR3 sequences, about 44% of them seen once. The record originates from a study of T cell repertoires in cytomegalovirus infection. Looking at the study overall: Recently identified HLA-C-restricted CMV epitopes were among the peptides used. CMV infection and matching HLA type were both indicated by public TCR beta signatures.

Study results and caveats: What dominated the ex vivo response were HLA-C-restricted CMV-specific TCR beta clonotypes. Carriage of CMV together with the relevant HLA was identifiable through cumulative public TCR beta family frequency.

The sample consisted of cultured PBMCs, taken from culture after CMV antigen stimulation. The sequence came from a human donor in good health (CMV status not recorded). Some clones in this sample may be carry-over from other donors' samples. The rearrangement joins TRBV6-8 to TRBJ2-5, with a weak D call TRBD2 (6 bases). CDR3 sequence: CASSYSPSGSETQYF. CDR3 nucleotides: TGTGCCAGCAGTTACTCGCCCAGCGGGTCCGAGACCCAGTACTTC.